The T cell receptor (beta chain) described here comes from a study of blood T cell repertoires in COVID-19. The wider study: Specimens from acute and convalescent COVID-19 originated in the United States, Italy and Spain. From T cells, B-cell-depleted T cells, or PBMCs came the material, which was cDNA or gDNA.

Authors' processing steps: Amplifying reference gene primers gave estimates of nucleated cell counts. The protocol was immunoSEQ multiplex PCR, while the TCRdb copy is restricted to in-frame clones and leaves out a portion. V, J and clone size derive from that table, while D and trimming were established from the DNA sequence. The sample yields 90,000 to 120,000 clones, more than 80% seen once. Looked up from germline, CDR1 is SGHRS and CDR2 is YFSETQ. This CDR3 spans 16 amino acids. The junction had 9 bases not matched to a gene; V was cut back by 4 bases and J by 1 base. This TCR was sampled from a woman older than 75 with acute or convalescent COVID-19. Sequenced: peripheral blood. The chain employs TRBV5-1 and TRBJ2-7; 9 bases agree with TRBD1. The CDR3 loop is CASSPESGQGSYEQYF. The CDR3, as DNA: TGCGCCAGCAGCCCCGAATCGGGACAGGGATCCTACGAGCAGTACTTC.